Listed here is a single TCR beta chain. These data come from a study of blood T cell repertoires in COVID-19. The table came from immunoSEQ multiplex PCR; TCRdb's copy has only in-frame clones and leaves some out. Among 360,000 or so clones listed, approximately 90% were seen once. This CDR3 has 15 amino acids. Germline V gene sequence: CDR1 SEHNR, CDR2 FQNEAQ (reference sequence). The V and J ends lost 5 bases and 5 bases, in that order; junction bases with no gene match: 4. This chain uses TRBV7-9 with TRBJ2-5, with 14 bases that match TRBD2. This TCR came from a woman aged 60-75 years with COVID-19, enrolled during active disease. The material sequenced was peripheral blood. The CDR3 DNA sequence: TGTGCCAGCAGCCTACGACTAGCGGGAGGGGAGACCCAGTACTTC. Translation gives CASSLRLAGGETQYF.